This T cell receptor beta chain is drawn from a study of CD8+ T cells in alopecia areata (dated by TCRdb to 2016 to 2019). As for the study more broadly: Treated patients were enrolled in an open-label pilot trial of oral tofacitinib, 5 to 10 mg twice daily, for moderate-to-severe alopecia areata. Tofacitinib was administered for 6 to 18 months, and 6 months of follow-up off drug were then conducted to assess delayed response and recurrence. For the treated patients, the SALT score, which quantifies what percentage of scalp surface area is affected, served as the measure of disease severity. To study T cell clonal expansion in alopecia areata, the researchers applied high-throughput TCRbeta sequencing to both the C3H/HeJ mouse model and human patients. Scalp tissue and sorted CD4+ and CD8+ peripheral blood T cells from patchy and totalis/universalis alopecia areata patients and from healthy controls were covered by human TCRbeta sequencing. Tofacitinib-treated patients had biopsies at baseline and at 4 and 24 weeks of treatment, with a later scalp biopsy in several patients. Scalp clonality was compared among normal scalp (n=4), patchy alopecia areata scalp (n=8), and alopecia totalis/universalis scalp (n=8). RNA was obtained with the PAXgene miRNA kit for fixed scalp, the miRNeasy kit for PBMCs, and the RNeasy kit for mouse skin. Amplification of TCRbeta CDR3 regions was done by immunoSEQ multiplex PCR using 35 Vbeta forward primers and 13 Jbeta reverse primers.

Taken with the paper, the label for time point translates to: around 22 weeks on oral tofacitinib. The treatment or condition label for this specimen denotes: oral pan-JAK inhibitor, 5-10 mg twice daily. Lesional scalp punch biopsies and peripheral blood were obtained from alopecia areata patients. PBMCs were isolated by density centrifugation and stained for CD3, CD4 and CD8, and CD4+ and CD8+ T cells were sorted on a FACSAria. The library relied on the immunoSEQ multiplex PCR assay. For TCR sequencing, RNA was extracted from every sample and reverse transcribed into cDNA to serve as template. First-strand cDNA was synthesized with SuperScript III using a 2:1 mix of oligo-dT and random hexamers. Amplification bias was assessed with a synthetic immune receptor repertoire, and residual bias was removed computationally. Under the source paper's analysis protocol: Raw reads were preprocessed to remove errors, and CDR3 was defined according to IMGT conventions as the region from the conserved cysteine to phenylalanine. Clonality was computed as 1 minus the Shannon entropy, with the entropy normalized by log2 of the number of productive unique TCRs. Whether each scalp clone was CD4 or CD8 was inferred by checking scalp TCRbeta sequences against the CD4 and CD8 repertoires from sorted blood. TCRdb took over this immuneACCESS table, retaining in-frame rearrangements with V and J assigned. Such tables are incomplete; in checked studies, under half of the missing clones stem from an unresolved V gene, and the remainder is unexplained. D and trimming were read from the DNA, whereas the V and J calls and clone size are those reported in that table. Here the sample has 90,000 to 120,000 clones; less than 90% occur a single time. Over 20% of the sample lies in the top ten.

The count of this clone is one. Its antigen has not been determined. No per-base quality is available; no much larger clone lies one base away. What the research found in general, with its limitations: Scalp clonality and the number of expanded CD8+ clones among the top 100 scalp clones were significantly decreased by tofacitinib. Unlike mouse skin, where gammadelta T cells dominate, normal human skin contains resident alphabeta T cells that get sequenced too, which complicates analysis of the scalp TCR repertoire. Shared TCR sequences between patients were less evident than in mice, which may be partly attributable to HLA diversity in the patient population. Lesional scalp, especially in alopecia totalis/universalis, showed higher clonality and more expanded CD8+ clones than normal scalp, suggesting antigenic drive. Because the treated cohort was small and included a single nonresponder, larger studies are needed to assess links between baseline CD8+ expansion and response. Many expanded lesional clones persisted in scalp and blood during tofacitinib treatment, which may partly explain relapse after stopping treatment.

The source was CD8+ T cells sorted from blood, collected at week 24, from a patient treated with tofacitinib. The clonotype was recovered from a human donor with alopecia areata.

The CDR3 has the sequence CASSSLYRSGANVLTF. Read as DNA, the sequence is TGTGCCAGCAGCTCCCTATATCGGTCTGGGGCCAACGTCCTGACTTTC. This chain is built from TRBV7-6 and TRBJ2-6; the D gene identity is not certain. The germline V gene supplies CDR1 SGHVS and CDR2 FNYEAQ. The CDR3 numbers 16 residues from cysteine through phenylalanine. The sequence is cut down to CDR3 DNA, 48 bases in frame from base 1. Relative to germline, V is 4 bases shorter and J is 1 base shorter, with 11 bases between their ends.